A single T cell receptor beta chain is shown here with its context. Germline V gene sequence: CDR1 SNHLY, CDR2 FYNNEI. J gave up 4 bases and V 5 bases, and 3 bases lay outside the gene matches. The CDR3 extends over 14 amino acids. Under the authors' procedure: Reference gene primer amplification gave nucleated cell count estimates. The repertoire was sequenced with immunoSEQ multiplex PCR; TCRdb's copy has only in-frame clones and lacks some. For V, J and clone size, that table is used; D and trimming come from the DNA. This sample has roughly 200,000 clones, with around four fifths found just once. The source of the sample is a study of blood T cell repertoires in COVID-19. Study-wide background: Acute-phase and convalescent COVID-19 samples originated in the United States, Italy and Spain. Nucleic acid was either cDNA or gDNA, and it came from T cells, B-cell-depleted T cells, or PBMCs.

This chain joins TRBV2 and TRBJ2-7; 12 positions agree with TRBD2. The clonotype comes from a middle-aged man with acute or convalescent COVID-19. Material for sequencing was peripheral blood. The CDR3 region has the DNA TGTGCCAGCAGTCTAGCGGGAGGGAGGTACGAGCAGTACTTC. It is translated as CASSLAGGRYEQYF.